One sample yielded the 32 T cell receptor beta chains listed below, sequenced in a study of cytomegalovirus exposure and HLA in healthy donors. The PCR contained 60 Vbeta and 13 Jbeta primers. Libraries were prepared by immunoSEQ multiplex PCR; TCRdb keeps only in-frame clonotypes and omits some of them. Listed are over 100,000 clones; approximately 3.7% falls within the top ten. Source material: PBMCs. These receptors all come from a man aged 30 to 45 in good health and CMV-seronegative.

CDR3 nucleotides: TGTGCCACCACGACAACCTCAGAGACCCAGTACTTC. Its protein is CATTTTSETQYF. V gene TRBV2 combines with J gene TRBJ2-5; no reliable D call. CDR3 length equals 12 residues. The V gene lost 10 bases and the J gene lost 4 bases, with 13 bases spanning the gap. CDR1 SNHLY and CDR2 FYNNEI come from the germline V gene.

This CDR3 is CAWSSGGNQPQHF. In DNA form, the CDR3 reads TGTGCCTGGAGTTCCGGGGGCAATCAGCCCCAGCATTTT. The rearrangement joins TRBV30 to TRBJ1-5; no clear D. This CDR3 region has 13 residues. The V and J ends lost 2 bases and 2 bases respectively, with 7 bases between them. Germline loops: CDR1 GTSNPN, CDR2 SVGIG (reference sequence).

V gene TRBV18 combines with J gene TRBJ2-1; 10 bases line up with TRBD2. CDR1 and CDR2 (germline): KGHSH, LQKENI. V lost 6 bases and J lost 2; bases outside the gene matches: 4. The CDR3 extends over 15 amino acids. For the CDR3, the DNA is TGTGCCAGCTCGGAACTAGCGGGGACCTACAATGAGCAGTTCTTC. This gives the protein CASSELAGTYNEQFF.

V and J are TRBV5-1 and TRBJ1-4, with 7 positions matching TRBD1. Germline V gene sequence: CDR1 SGHRS, CDR2 YFSETQ. The J segment lost 4 bases and the V segment lost 4 bases, leaving 7 bases of the junction unmatched. The CDR3 is 15 residues long. This chain's CDR3 is CASSLGTDRNEKLFF. CDR3 nucleotides: TGCGCCAGCAGCCTTGGGACAGACCGTAATGAAAAACTGTTTTTT.

The chain joins TRBV27 to TRBJ1-5; 7 positions agree with TRBD1. The CDR3 has 18 amino acids. Germline values: CDR1 MNHEY, CDR2 SMNVEV (reference sequence). Trimming at V came to 7 bases and at J to 0 bases, leaving 15 bases not matched to a gene. Here the CDR3 DNA reads TGTGCCAGCACCAGACCGGACAGGAGAAAAAATAGCAATCAGCCCCAGCATTTT. Residues: CASTRPDRRKNSNQPQHF.

The V and J genes are TRBV7-9 and TRBJ1-4, with D hard to call. CDR3 length: 14 residues. Germline CDR1 is SEHNR and CDR2 is FQNEAQ (reference sequence). V was clipped by 2 bases and J by 5 bases, with 9 bases between them. Here the CDR3 DNA reads TGTGCCAGCAGCTTACGGGAAGGAAATGAAAAACTGTTTTTT. Protein product: CASSLREGNEKLFF.

This chain uses TRBV7-2 with TRBJ2-5; no clear D gene. Per the germline V gene, CDR1 is SGHTA and CDR2 is FQGNSA. Trimming left V 5 bases short and J 2 bases short, with 9 bases between. This CDR3 contains 13 residues. CDR3 in amino acids: CASSDIAQETQYF. The CDR3, as DNA: TGTGCCAGCAGCGATATCGCGCAAGAGACCCAGTACTTC.

The V call is TRBV4-1, the J call TRBJ2-5; D is uncertain. The end of the DNA is better explained by TRBJ2-7, so the J call may be wrong. The CDR3 has 14 amino acids. Germline lookup yields CDR1 MGHRA and CDR2 YSYEKL. For the CDR3, the DNA is TGCGCCAGCAGCCAAGAGGCCAGGCCCTACGAGCAGTACTTC. Protein product: CASSQEARPYEQYF.

The genes are TRBV2 and TRBJ2-2; 10 bases agree with TRBD1. This CDR3 region has 19 residues. Germline trimming cut 4 bases from V and 0 bases from J; bases unmatched to any gene: 11. Germline CDR1 SNHLY, CDR2 FYNNEI. CDR3 amino acids: CASSGPRQGAYANTGELFF. The CDR3 DNA follows: TGTGCCAGCAGTGGGCCCCGACAGGGGGCGTATGCGAACACCGGGGAGCTGTTTTTT.

The genes are TRBV6-6 and TRBJ2-2, with TRBD1 identical over 9 bases. This CDR3 is 15 amino acids long. Germline lookup yields CDR1 MNHNY and CDR2 SVGAGI (reference sequence). V shed 6 bases, J shed 2 bases, and the junction held 4 bases outside the gene matches. The CDR3 DNA reads TGTGCCAGCAGCGCGGGACAGGGAAACACCGGGGAGCTGTTTTTT. It translates to CASSAGQGNTGELFF.

The CDR3 protein is CAISGSKNYNEQFF. For the CDR3, the DNA is TGTGCCATCAGTGGATCTAAGAACTACAATGAGCAGTTCTTC. The V gene is TRBV10-3, the J gene TRBJ2-1; D is ambiguous. The length of the CDR3 is 14 residues. From germline, CDR1 is ENHRY and CDR2 SYGVKD. V lost 4 bases, J lost 3 bases, and 10 bases lay in between.

The chain has TRBV7-7 and TRBJ2-5; 8 bases fit TRBD1. The CDR3 sequence is 15 residues long. CDR1 and CDR2 from the germline V gene are SSHAT and FNYEAQ (reference sequence). J lost 5 bases, V lost 5 bases, and 10 bases had no gene match. The CDR3 DNA reads as TGTGCCAGCAGCGCAACAGGGGGGCCTGGGGAGACCCAGTACTTC. It encodes CASSATGGPGETQYF. Drawing the rest from reference TRBV7-7 and TRBJ2-5, the complete variable domain is GAGVSQSPRYKVTKRGQDVTLRCDPISSHATLYWYQQALGQGPEFLTYFNYEAQPDKSGLPSDRFSAERPEGSISTLTIQRTEQRDSAMYRCASSATGGPGETQYFGPGTRLLVL.

This chain links TRBV5-1 with TRBJ1-1, with 7 bases identical to TRBD1. The trim removed 6 bases at V and 5 bases at J, leaving 7 bases unmatched. The CDR3 runs to 13 residues. Germline lookup yields CDR1 SGHRS and CDR2 YFSETQ. CDR3 in DNA: TGCGCCAGCAAGGGTGGGACAGTAACTGAAGCTTTCTTT. This sequence encodes CASKGGTVTEAFF.

CDR3 in DNA: TGCGCCAGCAGCTTGGATCGGGTAACCTACGAGCAGTACTTC. Translating gives CASSLDRVTYEQYF. The J gene is TRBJ2-5, the V gene TRBV5-1, with D uncertain. Matching the DNA end better, TRBJ2-7 makes the J call doubtful. Germline CDR1 reads SGHRS; CDR2 reads YFSETQ. The CDR3 loop spans 14 amino acids.

The chain couples TRBV4-2 to TRBJ2-1; D possibly corresponds to TRBD2 (5 bases). The CDR3 consists of 14 residues. Looked up from germline, CDR1 is LGHNA and CDR2 is YNFKEQ. The ends were cut back, 1 base at V and 4 bases at J, with 8 bases in the middle. This CDR3 is CASSQGERYNEQFF. DNA of the CDR3: TGTGCCAGCAGCCAAGGGGAGCGGTACAATGAGCAGTTCTTC.

The rearrangement uses TRBV11-3 and TRBJ2-2, with D possibly matching TRBD1 (6 bases). This CDR3 is 15 amino acids long. V lost 3 bases, J lost 7 bases, and 15 bases lay in between. From germline, CDR1 is SGHNT and CDR2 YENEEA. CDR3 sequence reads: CASSLGTTAGGELFF. In nucleotides, the CDR3 is TGTGCCAGCAGCTTGGGGACAACCGCGGGCGGGGAGCTGTTTTTT. The full variable domain, its missing parts supplied by reference TRBV11-3 and TRBJ2-2, is EAGVVQSPRYKIIEKKQPVAFWCNPISGHNTLYWYLQNLGQGPELLIRYENEEAVDDSQLPKDRFSAERLKGVDSTLKIQPAELGDSAVYLCASSLGTTAGGELFFGEGSRLTVL.

The rearrangement uses TRBV2 and TRBJ1-5; possibly TRBD1 for D (5 bases). CDR3 length: 14 residues. Germline values: CDR1 SNHLY, CDR2 FYNNEI. V gave up 6 bases and J gave up 5 bases, with 14 bases separating them. CDR3 sequence reads: CASRGRGSDQPQHF. The CDR3 nucleotides are TGTGCCAGCAGGGGGCGGGGATCGGATCAGCCCCAGCATTTT.

The V and J genes are TRBV7-8 and TRBJ2-5, with a weak D call TRBD1 (6 bases). CDR3 size: 14 residues. The V and J ends lost 5 bases and 3 bases respectively, with 13 bases between them. Germline V lookup: CDR1 SGHVS, CDR2 FQNEAQ. In DNA form, the CDR3 reads TGTGCCAGCAGCCAGATTGAGGGGGAAGAGACCCAGTACTTC. Translating it yields CASSQIEGEETQYF. Full variable domain (rest looked up from reference TRBV7-8 and TRBJ2-5): GAGVSQSPRYKVAKRGQDVALRCDPISGHVSLFWYQQALGQGPEFLTYFQNEAQLDKSGLPSDRFFAERPEGSVSTLKIQRTQQEDSAVYLCASSQIEGEETQYFGPGTRLLVL.

The chain recombines TRBV2 with TRBJ1-5; TRBD1 is a possible D gene (6 bases). The CDR3 extends over 14 amino acids. V dropped 4 bases and J dropped 5 bases, with 12 bases sitting between them. The germline V gene encodes CDR1 SNHLY and CDR2 FYNNEI. In DNA form, the CDR3 reads TGTGCCAGCAGTGCACAGGGCATCTATCAGCCCCAGCATTTT. This translates into CASSAQGIYQPQHF.

The chain uses TRBV11-2 and TRBJ2-1; D may be TRBD2 (6 bases). V gave up 2 bases and J gave up 11 bases, with 10 bases separating them. The CDR3 has 12 amino acids. Looked up from germline, CDR1 is SGHAT and CDR2 is FQNNGV. Written as DNA, the CDR3 is TGTGCCAGCAGCTTATCGGGGACTCAGCAGTTCTTC. Residues: CASSLSGTQQFF.

The V call is TRBV7-2, the J call TRBJ2-1; D ambiguous. The CDR3 loop spans 15 amino acids. CDR1 is SGHTA and CDR2 is FQGNSA in the germline V gene. Trimming stripped 3 bases from V and 3 bases from J, with 12 bases between. The CDR3 spells CASSLQLDFYNEQFF. Written as DNA, the CDR3 is TGTGCCAGCAGCTTGCAATTAGATTTCTACAATGAGCAGTTCTTC.

The rearrangement uses TRBV19 and TRBJ2-2; 12 bases line up with TRBD2. The CDR3 is 17 amino acids. V trimming: 6 bases; J trimming: 5 bases; junction bases outside the gene matches: 10. CDR1 is LNHDA and CDR2 is SQIVND in the germline V gene (reference sequence). CDR3 DNA sequence: TGTGCCAGTAGAACTCTAGCGGGGGGGCCGCAAACCGGGGAGCTGTTTTTT. Translation: CASRTLAGGPQTGELFF.

This sequence joins TRBV11-3 and TRBJ1-3; 8 bases are shared with TRBD1. Germline loops: CDR1 SGHNT, CDR2 YENEEA. The CDR3 consists of 14 residues. V lost 5 bases to trimming and J lost 2 bases; unmatched junction nucleotides: 2. For the CDR3, the DNA is TGTGCCAGCAGCCAGACAGGGGCTGGAAACACCATATATTTT. Translation: CASSQTGAGNTIYF. The full variable domain, rest sourced from reference TRBV11-3 and TRBJ1-3, is EAGVVQSPRYKIIEKKQPVAFWCNPISGHNTLYWYLQNLGQGPELLIRYENEEAVDDSQLPKDRFSAERLKGVDSTLKIQPAELGDSAVYLCASSQTGAGNTIYFGEGSWLTVV.

The chain recombines TRBV4-2 with TRBJ1-3, with 8 bases fitting TRBD1. V lost 4 bases to trimming and J lost 4 bases; unmatched junction nucleotides: 6. CDR3 length: 15 residues. Germline values: CDR1 LGHNA, CDR2 YNFKEQ. The CDR3 bases are TGTGCCAGCAGCCCAGGACAGGGCTCCGGAAACACCATATATTTT. This encodes CASSPGQGSGNTIYF.

Comment on this clone: Other DNA sequences of this sample code for an identical CDR3. V usage is TRBV7-9 and J usage is TRBJ2-7, with D hard to call. Germline V gene data show CDR1 as SEHNR and CDR2 as FQNEAQ (reference sequence). The CDR3 runs 12 residues. V dropped 1 base and J dropped 4 bases, with 5 bases sitting between them. The CDR3 here is CASSLGVYEQYF. The CDR3, as DNA: TGTGCCAGCAGCTTAGGAGTATACGAGCAGTACTTC.

J is TRBJ2-2 and V is TRBV7-7; possibly TRBD2 for D (5 bases). Trimming left V 5 bases short and J 1 base short, with 11 bases between. The length of the CDR3 is 15 residues. The germline V gene has CDR1 SSHAT and CDR2 FNYEAQ (reference sequence). CDR3 amino acids: CASSPRRGNTGELFF. CDR3 nucleotides: TGTGCCAGCAGCCCTAGACGGGGGAACACCGGGGAGCTGTTTTTT.

On this clone: A read error may account for a junction end that differs from germline. The V gene is TRBV7-2, the J gene TRBJ2-7; tentative D call: TRBD1 (5 bases). Germline V gene data show CDR1 as SGHTA and CDR2 as FQGNSA. The CDR3 loop spans 13 amino acids. CDR3 bases: TGCGCCAGCAGCCACCACGAGGACAACGAGCAGTACTTC. This gives the protein CASSHHEDNEQYF.

The rearrangement links TRBV7-3 to TRBJ1-3; TRBD1 agrees at 7 bases. Germline CDR1 SGHTA, CDR2 FQGTGA. Trimming cost V 5 bases and J 2 bases; bases outside gene matches: 3. CDR3 length equals 14 residues. CDR3 DNA sequence: TGTGCCAGCAGCCCAGACAGGGCTGGAAACACCATATATTTT. Translated: CASSPDRAGNTIYF.

The rearrangement joins TRBV7-8 to TRBJ1-4; D gene ambiguous. The CDR3 consists of 13 residues. V was cut by 8 bases and J by 0 bases, with 7 bases left in between. Germline CDR1 SGHVS, CDR2 FQNEAQ. Here the CDR3 reads CASRRATNEKLFF. CDR3 sequence (DNA): TGTGCCAGCCGGAGAGCAACTAATGAAAAACTGTTTTTT.

In DNA, the CDR3 is TGTGCCATCAGTGAGGTCCCACAGGGACAGCCCCAGCATTTT. Translated, it gives CAISEVPQGQPQHF. The chain joins TRBV10-3 to TRBJ1-5, with D tentatively TRBD1 (6 bases). CDR3 length: 14 amino acids. From germline, CDR1 is ENHRY and CDR2 SYGVKD. Deletions cut 2 bases from V and 7 bases from J, with 12 bases between.

The genes are TRBV7-2 and TRBJ2-3, with a possible D match to TRBD1 (7 bases). This CDR3 is 14 amino acids long. V lost 6 bases, J lost 4 bases, and 14 bases lay in between. Germline V gene lookup returns CDR1 SGHTA and CDR2 FQGNSA. The CDR3 nucleotides read TGTGCCAGCAGTGATCAGGGGGGCCCAGATACGCAGTATTTT. Its protein is CASSDQGGPDTQYF.

V is TRBV6-5 and J is TRBJ1-2; D is perhaps TRBD1 (6 bases). The CDR3 is 14 residues long. CDR1 and CDR2 from the germline V gene are MNHEY and SVGAGI. V was cut by 2 bases and J by 2 bases, with 9 bases left in between. The CDR3 sequence is CASSYPTGNYGYTF. The DNA of the CDR3 is TGTGCCAGCAGTTACCCCACAGGGAACTATGGCTACACCTTC.